These 24 T cell receptor beta chains came from one sample sequenced in a study of shared clonotypes between healthy human individuals (dated by TCRdb to the early 2020s). Library generation was performed with the immunoSEQ multiplex PCR assay. TCRdb holds this immuneACCESS table with in-frame rearrangements only. Some clones are missing; in checked studies, unresolved V genes explain under half, and the rest has no known cause. The sample table holds roughly 1.4 million clones, of which around 98.5% were seen once. The ten most abundant clones make up 0.36% of the sample. The specimen sequenced was naive CD4+ T cells sorted from blood. Interpreted using the paper, the cell subset or site label stands for: CD45RA+ positively selected. These receptors all come from a man under 40 in good health.

Concerning this clone: Additional DNA sequences in this sample encode the identical CDR3. CDR3 region: CASSYLGRTDTQYF. The CDR3 bases are TGTGCCAGCAGTTACTTAGGACGCACAGATACGCAGTATTTT. The chain recombines TRBV6-5 with TRBJ2-3, with D uncertain. This CDR3 is 14 amino acids long. CDR1 and CDR2 from the germline V gene are MNHEY and SVGAGI. V dropped 1 base and J dropped 1 base, with 6 bases sitting between them.

Concerning this clone: This sample also contains other DNA sequences that code for the same CDR3. V gene TRBV7-9 combines with J gene TRBJ2-2; D remains unclear. Trimming left V 1 base short and J 2 bases short, with 8 bases between. CDR3 length: 15 amino acids. From germline, CDR1 is SEHNR and CDR2 FQNEAQ (reference sequence). In DNA, the CDR3 is TGTGCCAGCAGCTTAGGGGCAGTCAACACCGGGGAGCTGTTTTTT. Its protein product is CASSLGAVNTGELFF. Supplemented by reference TRBV7-9 and TRBJ2-2, the full variable domain reads DTGVSQNPRHKITKRGQNVTFRCDPISEHNRLYWYRQTLGQGPEFLTYFQNEAQLEKSRLLSDRFSAERPKGSFSTLEIQRTEQGDSAMYLCASSLGAVNTGELFFGEGSRLTVL.

The chain employs TRBV29-1 and TRBJ2-5; no reliable D call. CDR3 size: 13 residues. The germline gives CDR1 SQVTM, CDR2 ANQGSEA. The V gene lost 3 bases and the J gene lost 4 bases, with 12 bases spanning the gap. The CDR3 spells CSVEARVRETQYF. The DNA for the CDR3 is TGCAGCGTTGAGGCTCGGGTCCGAGAGACCCAGTACTTC.

This sequence joins TRBV5-1 and TRBJ2-3; TRBD2 agrees at 9 bases. V was clipped by 5 bases and J by 6 bases; unmatched bases: 13. This CDR3 is 16 amino acids long. Germline CDR1 SGHRS, CDR2 YFSETQ. CDR3 protein: CASRRDGGRGEDTQYF. The CDR3 coding sequence is TGCGCCAGCAGGAGAGACGGCGGGAGGGGAGAGGATACGCAGTATTTT.

The CDR3 sequence: CASSLRGSYSYEQYF. The DNA of the CDR3 is TGTGCCAGCAGCCTTCGTGGTAGCTACTCCTACGAGCAGTACTTC. The chain carries TRBV5-4 and TRBJ2-7; D remains ambiguous. Germline CDR1 reads SGHNT; CDR2 reads YYREEE (reference sequence). The ends were cut back, 4 bases at V and 0 bases at J, with 14 bases in the middle. The CDR3 covers 15 residues.

This clone was recorded once. The chain combines TRBV15 with TRBJ1-5; weak D call: TRBD1 (6 bases). V was clipped by 1 base and J by 2 bases, with 12 bases between them. CDR3 length equals 16 residues. CDR1 and CDR2 from the germline V gene are LNHNV and YYDKDF (reference sequence). The CDR3 bases are TGTGCCACCAGCAGAGGGACACCAGGGGGCAATCAGCCCCAGCATTTT. It encodes CATSRGTPGGNQPQHF.

The chain has TRBV4-3 and TRBJ1-1; TRBD1 agrees at 7 bases. Germline assignment: CDR1 LGHNA and CDR2 YSLEER. V shed 0 bases and J 7 bases; nucleotides not matched to a gene: 5. The CDR3 totals 14 residues. This chain's CDR3 is CASSQEVQGYEAFF. The CDR3 coding sequence is TGCGCCAGCAGCCAAGAAGTACAGGGGTATGAAGCTTTCTTT.

The rearrangement links TRBV5-6 to TRBJ2-3; D uncertain. The CDR3 has 14 amino acids. V was trimmed by 2 bases and J by 2 bases, leaving 9 bases between them. CDR1 is SGHDT and CDR2 is YYEEEE in the germline V gene. CDR3 bases: TGTGCCAGCAGCTTCGGGTCCTACACAGATACGCAGTATTTT. It specifies CASSFGSYTDTQYF.

The chain recombines TRBV18 with TRBJ1-5, with D possibly TRBD1 on 6 matching bases. This CDR3 has 14 residues. Trimming left V 0 bases short and J 4 bases short, with 7 bases between. CDR1 and CDR2 (germline): KGHSH, LQKENI. CDR3 nucleotide sequence: TGTGCCAGCTCACCACCCGGGACAAATCAGCCCCAGCATTTT. Translated, it gives CASSPPGTNQPQHF.

The CDR3 nucleotides are TGTGCCAGCAGAAACACCGGGGAGCTGTTTTTT. Amino acids: CASRNTGELFF. J is TRBJ2-2 and V is TRBV11-3; no firm D call. Germline loops: CDR1 SGHNT, CDR2 YENEEA. The CDR3 consists of 11 residues. The ends were cut back, 6 bases at V and 2 bases at J, with 1 base in the middle.

The chain recombines TRBV30 with TRBJ2-1, with D uncertain. The CDR3 sequence is 13 residues long. Between the trimmed V and J ends, which lost 3 bases and 0 bases, there was a span of 6 bases. Germline V gene sequence: CDR1 GTSNPN, CDR2 SVGIG (reference sequence). CDR3 in DNA: TGTGCCTGGAGCCCGGGCTCCTACAATGAGCAGTTCTTC. Translated: CAWSPGSYNEQFF. Looking up the rest from reference TRBV30 and TRBJ2-1 gives the full variable domain: SQTIHQWPATLVQPVGSPLSLECTVEGTSNPNLYWYRQAAGRGLQLLFYSVGIGQISSEVPQNLSASRPQDRQFILSSKKLLLSDSGFYLCAWSPGSYNEQFFGPGTRLTVL.

As concerns this clone: In the same sample, other DNA sequences code for this CDR3. V and J are TRBV5-1 and TRBJ1-5, with D possibly matching TRBD1 (5 bases). CDR1 and CDR2 (germline): SGHRS, YFSETQ. This CDR3 has 15 residues. V lost 0 bases to trimming and J lost 1 base, with 8 bases between them. CDR3 sequence (DNA): TGCGCCAGCAGCTTGGTAGGGGCCAGCAATCAGCCCCAGCATTTT. Translating it yields CASSLVGASNQPQHF.

The chain carries TRBV28 and TRBJ1-1; tentatively, D is TRBD1 (5 bases). The CDR3 totals 14 residues. Germline loops: CDR1 MDHEN, CDR2 SYDVKM. Trimming pared 7 bases from V and 6 bases from J, leaving 18 bases between. CDR3: CASTRAGWAAEAFF. The CDR3 DNA sequence: TGTGCCAGCACCCGGGCAGGGTGGGCCGCTGAAGCTTTCTTT.

The chain is built from TRBV18 and TRBJ2-1; 9 bases agree with TRBD1. In germline, CDR1 is KGHSH, CDR2 LQKENI. The trim removed 6 bases at V and 8 bases at J, leaving 8 bases unmatched. The CDR3 has 14 residues. The CDR3 loop is CASSQDRGYDEQFF. The CDR3 DNA sequence: TGTGCCAGCTCCCAAGACAGGGGGTACGATGAGCAGTTCTTC.

For this clone: Other DNA sequences in this specimen translate into the identical CDR3. This rearrangement joins TRBV5-4 to TRBJ2-1; maybe TRBD2 (5 bases). Trimming shortened V by 4 bases and J by 4 bases, and 9 bases separated the two germline ends. The germline V gene encodes CDR1 SGHNT and CDR2 YYREEE (reference sequence). This CDR3 contains 13 residues. Written as DNA, the CDR3 is TGTGCCAGCAGCCCCCGGGGTTACAATGAGCAGTTCTTC. Encoded protein: CASSPRGYNEQFF. Complete variable domain (other parts from reference TRBV5-4 and TRBJ2-1): ETGVTQSPTHLIKTRGQQVTLRCSSQSGHNTVSWYQQALGQGPQFIFQYYREEENGRGNFPPRFSGLQFPNYSSELNVNALELDDSALYLCASSPRGYNEQFFGPGTRLTVL.

The V call is TRBV6-1, the J call TRBJ2-5; 9 nucleotides match TRBD2. The germline V gene has CDR1 MNHNS and CDR2 SASEGT. The length of the CDR3 is 14 residues. V was clipped by 6 bases and J by 5 bases; unmatched bases: 7. The chain's CDR3 is CASRLAGVGETQYF. In DNA, the CDR3 is TGTGCCAGCAGGTTAGCGGGAGTAGGTGAGACCCAGTACTTC.

This chain joins TRBV27 and TRBJ1-1; tentative D call: TRBD1 (5 bases). The CDR3 totals 14 residues. V lost 6 bases and J lost 0, with 11 bases in between. CDR1 and CDR2 from the germline V gene are MNHEY and SMNVEV (reference sequence). The CDR3 nucleotides are TGTGCCAGCAGGGTTCAGGGACTGAACACTGAAGCTTTCTTT. Translated: CASRVQGLNTEAFF.

The table lists this clone with a count of one. In nucleotides, the CDR3 is TGTGCCAGCTCCCGGGACTTTAATGAAAAACTGTTTTTT. Amino acids: CASSRDFNEKLFF. V gene TRBV18 combines with J gene TRBJ1-4; a possible D gene is TRBD1 (5 bases). The V end was cut by 6 bases, the J end by 4 bases, with 9 bases between. Germline-derived CDR1 and CDR2 are KGHSH and LQKENI. The CDR3 loop spans 13 amino acids.

Worth noting for this clone: The same CDR3 can be traced to other DNA sequences in this sample. The chain employs TRBV6-5 and TRBJ2-2; D remains ambiguous. The CDR3 spans 13 residues. Trimming took 7 bases from V and 1 from J, leaving 7 bases between them. CDR1 and CDR2 from the germline V gene are MNHEY and SVGAGI. CDR3 loop: CASNGRNTGELFF. In DNA form, the CDR3 reads TGTGCCAGCAATGGCAGGAACACCGGGGAGCTGTTTTTT.

The V call is TRBV28, the J call TRBJ2-7, with D perhaps TRBD2 (5 bases). The germline V gene encodes CDR1 MDHEN and CDR2 SYDVKM. Deletions cut 4 bases from V and 5 bases from J, with 9 bases between. CDR3 length: 12 residues. The CDR3 here is CASSSGLHEQYF. The DNA of the CDR3 is TGTGCCAGCAGTTCCGGACTCCACGAGCAGTACTTC.

V and J are TRBV27 and TRBJ1-3; D remains ambiguous. Trimming left V 5 bases short and J 0 bases short, with 14 bases between. The CDR3 is 16 amino acids. Germline values: CDR1 MNHEY, CDR2 SMNVEV (reference sequence). The CDR3 here is CASSPRAGISGNTIYF. As DNA, the CDR3 is TGTGCCAGCAGTCCCCGAGCAGGAATCTCTGGAAACACCATATATTTT.

V and J are TRBV28 and TRBJ1-1; 7 nucleotides match TRBD1. The CDR3 is 15 amino acids. The germline gives CDR1 MDHEN, CDR2 SYDVKM. The ends lost 5 bases at V and 8 bases at J; junction bases unmatched: 14. The CDR3 DNA is TGTGCCAGCAGTCCCCCCAGGTTGTGGGGACAGGAAGCTTTCTTT. Amino acids: CASSPPRLWGQEAFF. The full variable domain, with the rest looked up from reference TRBV28 and TRBJ1-1, is DVKVTQSSRYLVKRTGEKVFLECVQDMDHENMFWYRQDPGLGLRLIYFSYDVKMKEKGDIPEGYSVSREKKERFSLILESASTNQTSMYLCASSPPRLWGQEAFFGQGTRLTVV.

J is TRBJ1-3 and V is TRBV7-9; D is uncertain. Per the germline V gene, CDR1 is SEHNR and CDR2 is FQNEAQ (reference sequence). V lost 1 base to trimming and J lost 3 bases, with 7 bases between them. The length of the CDR3 is 14 residues. CDR3 DNA: TGTGCCAGCAGCTTAGAGCAAGTTGGAAACACCATATATTTT. It is translated as CASSLEQVGNTIYF.

The rearrangement links TRBV7-9 to TRBJ2-3; D might be TRBD2 (6 bases). This CDR3 comprises 14 residues. CDR1 SEHNR and CDR2 FQNEAQ come from the germline V gene (reference sequence). The V and J ends lost 4 bases and 5 bases respectively, with 13 bases between them. The CDR3 DNA reads TGTGCCAGCAGCTATAGCGGAGTCGGAGATACGCAGTATTTT. It yields the protein CASSYSGVGDTQYF. Complete variable domain (other parts from reference TRBV7-9 and TRBJ2-3): DTGVSQNPRHKITKRGQNVTFRCDPISEHNRLYWYRQTLGQGPEFLTYFQNEAQLEKSRLLSDRFSAERPKGSFSTLEIQRTEQGDSAMYLCASSYSGVGDTQYFGPGTRLTVL.